This is a list of T cell receptor beta chains from one sample in a study of sequential checkpoint blockade in melanoma. Sequencing was performed with immunoSEQ multiplex PCR; in TCRdb, only in-frame clones are kept and a portion is missing. The sample includes more than 20,000 clones, around 82% seen only once; the top ten take 11%. The sample was CD8+ T cells sorted from blood (inferred from file names), taken from a patient given nivolumab and ipilimumab in sequence. These receptors came from a human donor with melanoma. Both conserved end residues are part of each CDR3. A D gene is named only where the DNA matches it firmly. Clone sizes are given selectively: once, few, many, or a class where the clone is expanded.

size	V	J	D	DNA	CDR3
NA	TRBV6-5	TRBJ2-1	TRBD1	TGTGCCAGCAGTTACGGGACAGGGCACTACAATGAGCAGTTCTTC	CASSYGTGHYNEQFF
NA	TRBV7-6	TRBJ2-7	TRBD2	TGTGCCAGCAGCTCCCTTAGCGGGAGGGGAGACTACGAGCAGTACTTC	CASSSLSGRGDYEQYF
NA	TRBV7-2	TRBJ1-5	NA	TGTGCCAGCAGCTTTGGCCACAGTAGCAATCAGCCCCAGCATTTT	CASSFGHSSNQPQHF
NA	TRBV11-2	TRBJ2-7	TRBD1	TGTGCCAGCAGCTTAGAATTAACCGGGACAGGGCCCTACGAGCAGTACTTC	CASSLELTGTGPYEQYF
once	TRBV29-1	TRBJ1-4	NA	TGCAGCGTTAGCCAGGGTGATGAAAAACTGTTTTTT	CSVSQGDEKLFF
NA	TRBV21-1	TRBJ2-2	NA	TGTGCCAGCAGCAAAGGGGAGACGCACACCGGGGAGCTGTTTTTT	CASSKGETHTGELFF
NA	TRBV7-9	TRBJ1-5	NA	TGTGCCAGCAGCTTAAAGCGTGGTCAGGGCCCCAATCAGCCCCAGCATTTT	CASSLKRGQGPNQPQHF
NA	TRBV10-1	TRBJ2-2	TRBD2	TGCGCCAGCAGTGACTCGGGACTAGCGGGCCCCGGGGAGCTGTTTTTT	CASSDSGLAGPGELFF
NA	TRBV7-2	TRBJ2-7	NA	TGTGCCAGCAGCTTACAGGGGGGCATCAGCGGGAGCGACGAGCAGTACTTC	CASSLQGGISGSDEQYF
NA	TRBV2	TRBJ2-4	TRBD1	TGTGCCAGCAGTGTGACAGGGGGTCCCGAGGGCATTCAGTACTTC	CASSVTGGPEGIQYF
NA	TRBV6-6	TRBJ1-5	TRBD1	TGTGCCAGCGGACGAGAGCAGGGGGCGCGAAATCAGCCCCAGCATTTT	CASGREQGARNQPQHF
NA	TRBV13	TRBJ2-1	TRBD2	TGTGCCAGCAGCTTAACCTTTGAGAGCGGGAGGTACAATGAGCAGTTCTTC	CASSLTFESGRYNEQFF
NA	TRBV30	TRBJ1-5	TRBD1	TGTGCCTGGAACAGGGGGCTCGAGCCCCAGCATTTT	CAWNRGLEPQHF
NA	TRBV5-1	TRBJ2-1	NA	TGCGCCAGCACTGAAGGGAGTAGACATGGTGAGCAGTTCTTC	CASTEGSRHGEQFF
NA	TRBV9	TRBJ2-2	TRBD2	TGTGCCAGCAGCCTTGGACTAGCGGGAGGGCCCTCGGGCACCGGGGAGCTGTTTTTT	CASSLGLAGGPSGTGELFF
NA	TRBV4-3	TRBJ2-3	TRBD2	TGCGCCAGCAGCCAGGGACTAGCAGATACGCAGTATTTT	CASSQGLADTQYF